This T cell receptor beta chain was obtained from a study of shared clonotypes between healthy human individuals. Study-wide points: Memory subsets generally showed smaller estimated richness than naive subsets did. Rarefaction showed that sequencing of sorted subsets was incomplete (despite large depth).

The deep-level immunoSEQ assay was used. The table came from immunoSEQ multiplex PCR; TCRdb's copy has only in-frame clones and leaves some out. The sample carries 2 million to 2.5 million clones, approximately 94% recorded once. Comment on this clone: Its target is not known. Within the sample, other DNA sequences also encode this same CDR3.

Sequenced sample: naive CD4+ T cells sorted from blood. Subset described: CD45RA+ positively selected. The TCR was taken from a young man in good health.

The CDR3 DNA sequence: TGTGCCATCAGTGAACAGCCGTACGAGCAGTACTTC. Protein: CAISEQPYEQYF. The genes are TRBV10-3 and TRBJ2-7; no clear D gene. CDR3 length equals 12 residues. The germline V gene has CDR1 ENHRY and CDR2 SYGVKD. Trimming left V 3 bases short and J 4 bases short, with 7 bases between.